This TCR beta chain was retrieved from a study of blood T cell repertoires in COVID-19. On the study more broadly: PBMCs, B-cell-depleted T cells, or T cells provided the cDNA or gDNA that made up the material.

CDR1 KGHSH and CDR2 LQKENI come from the germline V gene. The CDR3 is 14 residues long. V was shortened by 0 bases and J by 3 bases, with 8 bases between the two germline ends. A note on this clone: Additional DNA sequences in this sample encode the identical CDR3.

Under the authors' procedure: The assay estimated nucleated cells by amplifying reference gene primers. Sequenced by immunoSEQ multiplex PCR; TCRdb stores in-frame clones only, minus some. V and J calls and clone size are those listed in that table; D and trimming were worked out from the DNA. The sample shows approximately 330,000 clones, around 87% of them seen only once. Enrolment of Seattle patients took place during active infection, and they were followed longitudinally. The TCR sequence derives from a woman in her 40s with COVID-19, enrolled during active disease. This chain joins TRBV18 and TRBJ1-1; a possible D gene is TRBD1 (6 bases). The specimen sequenced was peripheral blood. DNA for the CDR3: TGTGCCAGCTCACCACCGCAGGGGTACACTGAAGCTTTCTTT. Encoded protein: CASSPPQGYTEAFF.